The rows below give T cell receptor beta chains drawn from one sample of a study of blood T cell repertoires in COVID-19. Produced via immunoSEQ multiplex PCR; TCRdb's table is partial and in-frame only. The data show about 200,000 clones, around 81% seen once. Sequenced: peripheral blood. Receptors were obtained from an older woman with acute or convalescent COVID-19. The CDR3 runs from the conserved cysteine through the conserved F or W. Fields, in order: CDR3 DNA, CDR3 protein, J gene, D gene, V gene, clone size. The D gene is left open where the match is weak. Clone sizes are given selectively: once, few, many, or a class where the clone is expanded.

TGCGCCAGCAGTCTTACGGGAGGACCTTACAATGAGCAGTTCTTC	CASSLTGGPYNEQFF	TRBJ2-1	TRBD2	TRBV5-1	NA
TGTGCCAGCAGCTTGGGATTGCAGTATAATTCACCCCTCCACTTT	CASSLGLQYNSPLHF	TRBJ1-6	NA	TRBV5-8	NA
TGTGCCAGCAGCTTTGGGGTGGCGGGAGGGGACCAAGAGACCCAGTACTTC	CASSFGVAGGDQETQYF	TRBJ2-5	TRBD2	TRBV11-2	NA
TGTGCCACCAGTGGCGGGTCGGGCTACAATGAGCAGTTCTTC	CATSGGSGYNEQFF	TRBJ2-1	NA	TRBV24-1	NA
TGTGCCAGCAGCCAGACAGGGCCGGACACTGAAGCTTTCTTT	CASSQTGPDTEAFF	TRBJ1-1	TRBD1	TRBV3-1/TRBV3-2	NA
TGTGCCAGCAGCCGGACAGCTACAAGCACCATATATTTT	CASSRTATSTIYF	TRBJ1-3	NA	TRBV6-5	NA
TGTGCCAGCTCACCACCACCGGGTCGCTCCTACAATGAGCAGTTCTTC	CASSPPPGRSYNEQFF	TRBJ2-1	NA	TRBV18	NA
TGTGCCAGCAGGCCGGACAGGGACCAGCCCCAGCATTTT	CASRPDRDQPQHF	TRBJ1-5	TRBD1	TRBV2	NA
TGTGCCAGTAGTCCCCTGGGACAGGGGAGGTACGAGCAGTACTTC	CASSPLGQGRYEQYF	TRBJ2-7	TRBD1	TRBV19	NA
TGTGCCAGCACCTACACAGGGGTACAAGAGACCCAGTACTTC	CASTYTGVQETQYF	TRBJ2-5	TRBD1	TRBV7-9	few
TGTGCCAGCAGCCCAGGACGGGGGATGAGGACTGAAGCTTTCTTT	CASSPGRGMRTEAFF	TRBJ1-1	NA	TRBV14	NA
TGTGCCAGCAGGCTCCTAGCGATCCCGACCCAGTACTTC	CASRLLAIPTQYF	TRBJ2-5	NA	TRBV2	NA
TGTGCCAGCAGCTTAGACTTTAGTACCCTCCACTTT	CASSLDFSTLHF	TRBJ1-6	NA	TRBV7-9	NA
TGTGCCAGCAGTGTTGAGCGGCCCCAGGTAGATACGCAGTATTTT	CASSVERPQVDTQYF	TRBJ2-3	NA	TRBV2	few
TGTGCCAGCAGTGCGCGTTCACCCTTGACTGCTAGCGGAACCTACGAGCAGTACTTC	CASSARSPLTASGTYEQYF	TRBJ2-7	TRBD2	TRBV2	NA
TGTGCCAGTAGCCCACGGGAGGGGGCTGGGGCCAACGTCCTGACTTTC	CASSPREGAGANVLTF	TRBJ2-6	TRBD2	TRBV19	NA
TGTGCCAGCAGTTTATGGACAGGCCGGATGAACACTGAAGCTTTCTTT	CASSLWTGRMNTEAFF	TRBJ1-1	NA	TRBV28	NA
TGTGCCACCAGCAGAGATCTGTTAGCAGGGGAGACTGAAGCTTTCTTT	CATSRDLLAGETEAFF	TRBJ1-1	NA	TRBV15	NA
TGTGCCAGCAGCTTATGGTCCAGCGGGATCCCTTACGAGCAGTACTTC	CASSLWSSGIPYEQYF	TRBJ2-7	TRBD2	TRBV7-2	once
TGTGCCAGCAGCTTCGGTCCATCCGGAAACACCATATATTTT	CASSFGPSGNTIYF	TRBJ1-3	NA	TRBV5-6	NA
TGCGCCAGCAGCTTGGTCTCTGCCGGGCAGGGAAAACTGTTTTTT	CASSLVSAGQGKLFF	TRBJ1-4	NA	TRBV5-1	NA
TGTGCCATCAGTGAGGGCGGAGGGATGAACACCGGGGAGCTGTTTTTT	CAISEGGGMNTGELFF	TRBJ2-2	NA	TRBV10-3	NA
TGCGCCAGCAGCCAATTAGCGGGAGGCCAACAATACAATGAGCAGTTCTTC	CASSQLAGGQQYNEQFF	TRBJ2-1	TRBD2	TRBV4-1	NA
TGTGCCAGCAGCCGGTCTAGTGAAGTCTACGAGCAGTACTTC	CASSRSSEVYEQYF	TRBJ2-7	NA	TRBV9	NA
TGCAGCGTTGCTTCCGGGACAGGGGGGGAGACCCAGTACTTC	CSVASGTGGETQYF	TRBJ2-5	TRBD1	TRBV29-1	NA
TGTGCCAGCAGCCCCCCGGGACAGAATGAAAAACTGTTTTTT	CASSPPGQNEKLFF	TRBJ1-4	TRBD1	TRBV3-1/TRBV3-2	few
TGTGCCAGCAGCTTGGCGACAGGGGGGTCCTACGAGCAGTACTTC	CASSLATGGSYEQYF	TRBJ2-7	TRBD1	TRBV7-2	NA